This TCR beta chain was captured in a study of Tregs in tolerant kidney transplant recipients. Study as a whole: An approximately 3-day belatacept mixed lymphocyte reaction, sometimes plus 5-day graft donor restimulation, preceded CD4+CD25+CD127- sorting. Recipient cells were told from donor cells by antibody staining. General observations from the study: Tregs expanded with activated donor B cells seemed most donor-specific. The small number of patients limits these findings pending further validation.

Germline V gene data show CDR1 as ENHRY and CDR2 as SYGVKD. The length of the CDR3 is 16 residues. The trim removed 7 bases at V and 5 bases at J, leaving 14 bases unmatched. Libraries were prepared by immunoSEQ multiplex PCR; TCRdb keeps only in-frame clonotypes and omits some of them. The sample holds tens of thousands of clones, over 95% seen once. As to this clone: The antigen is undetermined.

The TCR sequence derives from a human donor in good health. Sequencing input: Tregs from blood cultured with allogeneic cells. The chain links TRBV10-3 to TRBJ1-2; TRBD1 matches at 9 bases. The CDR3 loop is CAINSDRGMSFYGYTF. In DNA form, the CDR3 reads TGTGCCATCAATTCGGACAGGGGTATGAGCTTTTATGGCTACACCTTC.